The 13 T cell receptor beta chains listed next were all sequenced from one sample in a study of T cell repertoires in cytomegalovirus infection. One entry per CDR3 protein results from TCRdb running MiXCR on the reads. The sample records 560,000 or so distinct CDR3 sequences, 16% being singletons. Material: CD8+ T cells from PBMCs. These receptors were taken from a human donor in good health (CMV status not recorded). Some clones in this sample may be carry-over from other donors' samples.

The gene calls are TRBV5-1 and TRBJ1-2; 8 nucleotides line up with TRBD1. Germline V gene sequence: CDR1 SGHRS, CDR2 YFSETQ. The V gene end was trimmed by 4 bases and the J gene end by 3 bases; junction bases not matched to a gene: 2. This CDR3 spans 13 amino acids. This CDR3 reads CASSGGQDYGYTF. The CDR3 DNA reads TGCGCCAGCAGCGGGGGACAGGACTATGGCTACACCTTC.

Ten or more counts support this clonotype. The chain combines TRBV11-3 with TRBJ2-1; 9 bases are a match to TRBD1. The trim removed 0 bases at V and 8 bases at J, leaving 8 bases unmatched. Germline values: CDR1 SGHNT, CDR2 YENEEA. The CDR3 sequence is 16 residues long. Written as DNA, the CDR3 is TGTGCCAGCAGCTTAGATCCCCGGACAGGGGAAGATGAGCAGTTCTTC. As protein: CASSLDPRTGEDEQFF.

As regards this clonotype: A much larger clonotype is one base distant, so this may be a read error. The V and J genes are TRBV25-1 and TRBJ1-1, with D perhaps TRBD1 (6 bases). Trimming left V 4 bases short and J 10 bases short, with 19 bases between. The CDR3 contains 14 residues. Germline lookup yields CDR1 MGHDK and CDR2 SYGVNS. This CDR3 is CASSGGPHRAVAFF. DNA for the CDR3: TGTGCCAGCAGTGGGGGGCCGCATAGGGCTGTAGCTTTCTTT.

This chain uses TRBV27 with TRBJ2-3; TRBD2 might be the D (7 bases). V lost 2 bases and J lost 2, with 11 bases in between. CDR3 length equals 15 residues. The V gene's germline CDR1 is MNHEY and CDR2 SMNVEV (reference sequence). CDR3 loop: CASSLRGANTDTQYF. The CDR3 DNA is TGTGCCAGCAGTTTACGGGGGGCTAACACAGATACGCAGTATTTT.

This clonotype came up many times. CDR3 region: CASSLDRTSGYTGELFF. DNA of the CDR3: TGTGCCAGCAGCTTAGACCGGACTAGCGGATACACCGGGGAGCTGTTTTTT. The chain joins TRBV7-2 to TRBJ2-2; 10 bases are a match to TRBD2. The germline gives CDR1 SGHTA, CDR2 FQGNSA. The CDR3 covers 17 residues. Trimming at V came to 1 base and at J to 3 bases, leaving 5 bases not matched to a gene.

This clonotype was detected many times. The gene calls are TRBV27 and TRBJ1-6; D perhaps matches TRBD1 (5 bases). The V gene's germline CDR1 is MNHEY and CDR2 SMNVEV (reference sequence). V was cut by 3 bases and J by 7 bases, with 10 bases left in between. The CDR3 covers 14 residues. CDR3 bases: TGTGCCAGCAGTTTGGAGGGGATGAATTCACCCCTCCACTTT. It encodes CASSLEGMNSPLHF.

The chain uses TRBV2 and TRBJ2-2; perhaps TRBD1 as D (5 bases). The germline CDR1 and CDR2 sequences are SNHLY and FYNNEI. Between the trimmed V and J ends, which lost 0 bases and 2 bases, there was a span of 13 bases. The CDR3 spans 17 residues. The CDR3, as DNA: TGTGCCAGCAGTGAAGCGGTAGGCAGGGAAAACACCGGGGAGCTGTTTTTT. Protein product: CASSEAVGRENTGELFF.

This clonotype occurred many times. The CDR3 DNA follows: TGTGCCAGCAGTTACGAAGTCTCGGGGTACAATGAGCAGTTCTTC. It encodes CASSYEVSGYNEQFF. The chain has TRBV6-2 or TRBV6-3 and TRBJ2-1, with D possibly TRBD2 on 5 matching bases. The CDR3 totals 15 residues. Deletions cut 2 bases from V and 4 bases from J, with 12 bases between. Germline CDR1 MNHEY, CDR2 SVGEGT.

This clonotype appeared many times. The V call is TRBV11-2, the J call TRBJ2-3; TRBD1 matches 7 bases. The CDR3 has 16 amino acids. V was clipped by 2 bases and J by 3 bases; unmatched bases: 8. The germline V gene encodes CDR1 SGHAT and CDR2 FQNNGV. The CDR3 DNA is TGTGCCAGCAGCTTATTCCCAGGGGGAAGGACAGATACGCAGTATTTT. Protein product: CASSLFPGGRTDTQYF.

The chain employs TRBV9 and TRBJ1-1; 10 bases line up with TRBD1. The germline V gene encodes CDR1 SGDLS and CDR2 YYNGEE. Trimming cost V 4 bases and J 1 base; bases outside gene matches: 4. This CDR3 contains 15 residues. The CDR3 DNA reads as TGTGCCAGCAGCACCAGACAGGGGGCGAACACTGAAGCTTTCTTT. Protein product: CASSTRQGANTEAFF.

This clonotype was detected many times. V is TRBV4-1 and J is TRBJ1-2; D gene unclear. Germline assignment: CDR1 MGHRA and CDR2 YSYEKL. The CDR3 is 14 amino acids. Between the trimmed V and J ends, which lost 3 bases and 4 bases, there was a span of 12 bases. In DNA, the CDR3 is TGCGCCAGCAGCCAGGCGACGGGAGCCTATGGCTACACCTTC. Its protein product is CASSQATGAYGYTF.

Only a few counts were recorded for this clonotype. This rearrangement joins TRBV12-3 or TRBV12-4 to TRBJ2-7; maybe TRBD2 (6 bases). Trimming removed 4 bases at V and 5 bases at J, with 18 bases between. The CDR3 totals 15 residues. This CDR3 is CASSSSSGRRDEQYF. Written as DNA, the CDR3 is TGTGCCAGCAGTTCTTCCTCCGGGAGACGGGACGAGCAGTACTTC.

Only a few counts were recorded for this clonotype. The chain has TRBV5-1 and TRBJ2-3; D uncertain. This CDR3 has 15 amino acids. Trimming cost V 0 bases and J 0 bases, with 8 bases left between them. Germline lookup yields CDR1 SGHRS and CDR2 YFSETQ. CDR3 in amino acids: CASSLDSTSTDTQYF. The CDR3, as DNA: TGCGCCAGCAGCTTGGACAGCACTAGCACAGATACGCAGTATTTT.